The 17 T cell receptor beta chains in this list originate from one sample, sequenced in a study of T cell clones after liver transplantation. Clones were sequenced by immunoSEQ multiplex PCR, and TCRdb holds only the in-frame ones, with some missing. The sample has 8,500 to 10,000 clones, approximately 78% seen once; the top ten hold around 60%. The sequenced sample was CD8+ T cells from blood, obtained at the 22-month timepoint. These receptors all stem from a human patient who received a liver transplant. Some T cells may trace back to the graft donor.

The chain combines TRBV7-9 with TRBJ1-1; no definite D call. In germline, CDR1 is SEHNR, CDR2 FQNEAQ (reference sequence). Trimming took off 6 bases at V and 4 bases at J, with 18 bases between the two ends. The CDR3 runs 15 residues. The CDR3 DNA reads TGTGCCAGCAGTCATCAGACCGCTACAATCACTGAAGCTTTCTTT. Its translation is CASSHQTATITEAFF.

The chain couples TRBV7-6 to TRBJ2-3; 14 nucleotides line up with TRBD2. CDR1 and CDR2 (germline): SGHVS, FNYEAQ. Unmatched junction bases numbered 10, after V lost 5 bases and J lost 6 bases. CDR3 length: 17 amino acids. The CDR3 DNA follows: TGTGCCAGCAGCCATCCGACTAGCGGGGGGGAGAGTGATACGCAGTATTTT. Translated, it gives CASSHPTSGGESDTQYF.

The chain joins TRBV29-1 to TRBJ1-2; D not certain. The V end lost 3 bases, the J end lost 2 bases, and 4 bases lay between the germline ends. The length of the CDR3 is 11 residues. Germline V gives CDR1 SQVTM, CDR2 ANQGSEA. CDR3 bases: TGCAGCGTTGACGTGAACTATGGCTACACCTTC. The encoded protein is CSVDVNYGYTF.

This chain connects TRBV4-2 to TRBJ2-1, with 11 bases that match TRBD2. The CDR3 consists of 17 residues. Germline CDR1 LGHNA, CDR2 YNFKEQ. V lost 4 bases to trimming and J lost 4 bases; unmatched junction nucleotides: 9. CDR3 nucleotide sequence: TGTGCCAGCAGCCGAAATCTAGCGGGGGGTCTATACAATGAGCAGTTCTTC. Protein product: CASSRNLAGGLYNEQFF.

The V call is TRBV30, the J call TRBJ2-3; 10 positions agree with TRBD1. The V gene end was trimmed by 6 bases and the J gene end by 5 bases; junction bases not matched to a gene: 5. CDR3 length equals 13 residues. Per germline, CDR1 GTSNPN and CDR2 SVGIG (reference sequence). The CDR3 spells CACRQGAGDTQYF. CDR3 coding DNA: TGTGCCTGCAGACAGGGGGCGGGAGATACGCAGTATTTT.

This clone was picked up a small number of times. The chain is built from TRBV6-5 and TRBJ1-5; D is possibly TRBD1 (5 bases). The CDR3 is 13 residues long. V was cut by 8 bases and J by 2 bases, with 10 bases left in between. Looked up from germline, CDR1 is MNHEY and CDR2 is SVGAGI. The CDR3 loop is CASRRGGNQPQHF. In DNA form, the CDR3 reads TGTGCCAGCCGCAGAGGGGGCAATCAGCCCCAGCATTTT.

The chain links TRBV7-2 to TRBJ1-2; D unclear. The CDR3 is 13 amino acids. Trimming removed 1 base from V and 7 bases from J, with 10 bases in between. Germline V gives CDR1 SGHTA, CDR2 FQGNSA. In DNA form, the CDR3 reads TGTGCCAGCAGCTTAGGGGGTTGGCTTGGCTACACCTTC. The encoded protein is CASSLGGWLGYTF.

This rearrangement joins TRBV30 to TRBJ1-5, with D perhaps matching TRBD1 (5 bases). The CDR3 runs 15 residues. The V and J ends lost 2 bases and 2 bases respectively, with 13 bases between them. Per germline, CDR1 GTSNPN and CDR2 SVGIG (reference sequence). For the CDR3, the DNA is TGTGCCTGGAGTCATCAGGGATTGGGCAATCAGCCCCAGCATTTT. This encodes CAWSHQGLGNQPQHF.

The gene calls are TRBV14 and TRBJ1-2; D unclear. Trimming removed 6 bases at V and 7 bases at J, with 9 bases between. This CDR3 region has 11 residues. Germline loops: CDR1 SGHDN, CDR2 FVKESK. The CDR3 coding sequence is TGTGCCAGCAGTCACGGACTTGGCTACACCTTC. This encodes CASSHGLGYTF.

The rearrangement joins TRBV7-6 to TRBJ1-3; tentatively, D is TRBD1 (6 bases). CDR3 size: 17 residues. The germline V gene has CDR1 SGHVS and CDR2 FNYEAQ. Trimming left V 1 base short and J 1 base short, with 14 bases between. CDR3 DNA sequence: TGTGCCAGCAGCTTAGAACCGGGACAAATATCTGGAAACACCATATATTTT. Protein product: CASSLEPGQISGNTIYF.

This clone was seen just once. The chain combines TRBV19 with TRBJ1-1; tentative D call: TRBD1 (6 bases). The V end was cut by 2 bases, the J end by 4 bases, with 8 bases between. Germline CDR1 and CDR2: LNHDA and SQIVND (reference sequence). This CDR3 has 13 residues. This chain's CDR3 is CASSITGSTEAFF. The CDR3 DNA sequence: TGTGCCAGTAGTATAACAGGGAGCACTGAAGCTTTCTTT.

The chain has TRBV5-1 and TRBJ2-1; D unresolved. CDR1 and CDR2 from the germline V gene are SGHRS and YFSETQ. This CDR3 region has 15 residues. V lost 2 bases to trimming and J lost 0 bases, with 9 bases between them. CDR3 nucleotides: TGCGCCAGCAGCTTTAGTTGGGGCTCCTACAATGAGCAGTTCTTC. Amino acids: CASSFSWGSYNEQFF.

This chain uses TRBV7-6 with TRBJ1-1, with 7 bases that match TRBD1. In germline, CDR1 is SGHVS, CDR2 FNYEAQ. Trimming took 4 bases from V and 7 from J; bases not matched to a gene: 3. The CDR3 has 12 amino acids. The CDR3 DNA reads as TGTGCCAGCAGCTCAGGGGGGGTTGAAGCTTTCTTT. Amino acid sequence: CASSSGGVEAFF.

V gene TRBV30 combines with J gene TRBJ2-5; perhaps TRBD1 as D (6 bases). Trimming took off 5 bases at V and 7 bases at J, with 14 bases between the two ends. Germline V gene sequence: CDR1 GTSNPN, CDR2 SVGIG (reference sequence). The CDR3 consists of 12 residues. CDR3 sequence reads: CAWGQPTGTQYF. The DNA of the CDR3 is TGTGCCTGGGGACAGCCTACAGGGACCCAGTACTTC.

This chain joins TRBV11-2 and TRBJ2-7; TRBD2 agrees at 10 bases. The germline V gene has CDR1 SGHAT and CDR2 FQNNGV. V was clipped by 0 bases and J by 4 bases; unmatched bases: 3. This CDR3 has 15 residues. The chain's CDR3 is CASSLEGLAAYEQYF. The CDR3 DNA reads TGTGCCAGCAGCTTAGAAGGACTAGCGGCATACGAGCAGTACTTC.

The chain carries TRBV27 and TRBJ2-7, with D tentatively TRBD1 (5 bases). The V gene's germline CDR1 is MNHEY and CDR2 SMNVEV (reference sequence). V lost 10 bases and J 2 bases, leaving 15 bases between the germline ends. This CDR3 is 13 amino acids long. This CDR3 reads CATGRQDPYEQYF. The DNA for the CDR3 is TGTGCCACAGGGCGCCAGGATCCCTACGAGCAGTACTTC.

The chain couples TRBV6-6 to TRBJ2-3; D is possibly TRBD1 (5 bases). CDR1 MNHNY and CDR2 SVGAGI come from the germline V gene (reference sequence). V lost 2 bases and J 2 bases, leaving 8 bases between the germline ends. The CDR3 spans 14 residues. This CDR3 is CASSYLGLTDTQYF. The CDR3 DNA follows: TGTGCCAGCAGTTACCTGGGGCTCACAGATACGCAGTATTTT.